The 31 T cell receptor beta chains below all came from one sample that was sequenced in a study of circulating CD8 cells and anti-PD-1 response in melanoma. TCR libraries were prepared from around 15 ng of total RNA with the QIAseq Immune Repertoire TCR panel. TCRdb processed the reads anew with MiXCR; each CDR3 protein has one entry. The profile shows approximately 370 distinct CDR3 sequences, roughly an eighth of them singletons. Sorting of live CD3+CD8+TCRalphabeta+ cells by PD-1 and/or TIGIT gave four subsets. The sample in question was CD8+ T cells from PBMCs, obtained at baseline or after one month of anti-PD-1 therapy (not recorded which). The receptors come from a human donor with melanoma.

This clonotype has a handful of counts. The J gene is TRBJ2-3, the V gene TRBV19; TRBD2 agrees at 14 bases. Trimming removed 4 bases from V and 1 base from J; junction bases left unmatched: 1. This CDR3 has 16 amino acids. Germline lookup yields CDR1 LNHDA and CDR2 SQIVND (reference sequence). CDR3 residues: CASSRGLAGGTDTQYF. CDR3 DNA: TGTGCCAGTAGTAGGGGACTAGCGGGGGGCACAGATACGCAGTATTTT.

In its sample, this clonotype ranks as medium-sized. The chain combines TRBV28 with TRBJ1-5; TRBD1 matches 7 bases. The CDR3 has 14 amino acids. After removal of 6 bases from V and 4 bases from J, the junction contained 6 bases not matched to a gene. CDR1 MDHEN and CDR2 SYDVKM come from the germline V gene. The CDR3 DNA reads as TGTGCCAGCAGAGGGACAGCCTCTAATCAGCCCCAGCATTTT. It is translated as CASRGTASNQPQHF.

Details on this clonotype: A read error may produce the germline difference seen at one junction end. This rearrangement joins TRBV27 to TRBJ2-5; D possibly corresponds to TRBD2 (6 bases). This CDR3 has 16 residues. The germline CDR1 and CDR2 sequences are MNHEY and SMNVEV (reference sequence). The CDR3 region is CAGSQGLTGLQETQYF. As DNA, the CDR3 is TGTGCCGGCAGCCAAGGACTAACGGGGCTCCAAGAGACCCAGTACTTC.

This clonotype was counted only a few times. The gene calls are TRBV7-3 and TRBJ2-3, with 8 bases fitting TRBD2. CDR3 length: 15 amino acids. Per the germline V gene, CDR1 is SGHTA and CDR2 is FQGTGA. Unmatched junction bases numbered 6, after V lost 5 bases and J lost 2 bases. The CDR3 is CASSRLASNTDTQYF. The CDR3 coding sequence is TGTGCCAGCAGCCGACTAGCGTCTAACACAGATACGCAGTATTTT.

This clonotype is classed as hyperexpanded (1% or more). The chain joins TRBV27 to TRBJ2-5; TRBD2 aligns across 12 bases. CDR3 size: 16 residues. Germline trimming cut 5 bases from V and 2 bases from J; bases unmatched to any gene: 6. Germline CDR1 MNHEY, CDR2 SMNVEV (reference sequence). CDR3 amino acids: CASSEGLAGLQETQYF. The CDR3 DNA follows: TGTGCCAGCAGTGAGGGACTAGCGGGCTTACAAGAGACCCAGTACTTC.

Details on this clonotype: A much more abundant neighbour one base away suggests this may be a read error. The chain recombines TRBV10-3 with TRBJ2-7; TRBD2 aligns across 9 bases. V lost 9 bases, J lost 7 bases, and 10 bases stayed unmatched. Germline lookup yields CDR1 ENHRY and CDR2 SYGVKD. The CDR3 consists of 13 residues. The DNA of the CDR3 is TGTGCCATTTTTAGCGGGAGATCCGATGAGCAGTACTTC. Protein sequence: CAIFSGRSDEQYF.

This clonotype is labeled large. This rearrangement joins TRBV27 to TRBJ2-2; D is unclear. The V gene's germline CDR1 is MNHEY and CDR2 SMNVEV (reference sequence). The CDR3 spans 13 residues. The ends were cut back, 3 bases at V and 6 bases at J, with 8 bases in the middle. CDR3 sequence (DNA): TGTGCCAGCAGTTTCACATCGGCCGGGGAGCTGTTTTTT. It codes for CASSFTSAGELFF.

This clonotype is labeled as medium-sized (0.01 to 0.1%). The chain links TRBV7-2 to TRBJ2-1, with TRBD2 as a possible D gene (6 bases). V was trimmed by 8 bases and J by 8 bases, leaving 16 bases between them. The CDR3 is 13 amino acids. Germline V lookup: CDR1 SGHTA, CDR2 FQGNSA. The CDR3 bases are TGTGCCAGCCGCGGGGCGGTTAGATATGAGCAGTTCTTC. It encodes CASRGAVRYEQFF.

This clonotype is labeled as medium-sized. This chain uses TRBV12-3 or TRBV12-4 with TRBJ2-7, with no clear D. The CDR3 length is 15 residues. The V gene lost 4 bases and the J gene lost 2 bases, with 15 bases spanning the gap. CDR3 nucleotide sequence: TGTGCCAGCAGTTGGGCCAACCTACCTACCTACGAGCAGTACTTC. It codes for CASSWANLPTYEQYF.

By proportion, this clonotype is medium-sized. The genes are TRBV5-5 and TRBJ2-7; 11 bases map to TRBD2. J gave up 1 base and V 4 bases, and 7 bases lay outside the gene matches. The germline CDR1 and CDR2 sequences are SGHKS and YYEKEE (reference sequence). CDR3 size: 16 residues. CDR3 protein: CASSLLLAGASYEQYF. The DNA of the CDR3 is TGTGCCAGCAGCCTACTACTAGCGGGAGCTTCCTACGAGCAGTACTTC. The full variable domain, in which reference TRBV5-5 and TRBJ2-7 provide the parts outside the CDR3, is DAGVTQSPTHLIKTRGQQVTLRCSPISGHKSVSWYQQVLGQGPQFIFQYYEKEERGRGNFPDRFSARQFPNYSSELNVNALLLGDSALYLCASSLLLAGASYEQYFGPGTRLTVT.

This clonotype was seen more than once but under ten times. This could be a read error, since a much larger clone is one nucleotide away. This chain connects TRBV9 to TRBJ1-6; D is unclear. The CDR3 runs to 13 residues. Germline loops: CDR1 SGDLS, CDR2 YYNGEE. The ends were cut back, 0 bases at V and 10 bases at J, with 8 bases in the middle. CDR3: CASSVDEGSPLHF. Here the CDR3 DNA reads TGTGCCAGCAGCGTAGACGAGGGATCACCCCTCCACTTT.

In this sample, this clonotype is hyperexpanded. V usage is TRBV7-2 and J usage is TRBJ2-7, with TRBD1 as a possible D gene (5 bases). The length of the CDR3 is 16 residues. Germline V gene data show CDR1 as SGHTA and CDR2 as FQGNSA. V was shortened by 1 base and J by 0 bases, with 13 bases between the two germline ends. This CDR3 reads CASSLEGSGRSYEQYF. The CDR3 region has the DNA TGTGCCAGCAGCTTAGAGGGGTCGGGCCGCTCCTACGAGCAGTACTTC.

The CDR3 coding sequence is TGTGCCAGTAGTATGAGACAGGGGATCTACGAGCAGTACTTC. Protein: CASSMRQGIYEQYF. This chain joins TRBV19 and TRBJ2-7; TRBD1 agrees at 8 bases. Germline assignment: CDR1 LNHDA and CDR2 SQIVND (reference sequence). This CDR3 is built from 14 residues. Losses at the gene ends were 3 bases for V and 3 bases for J; bases not matched to a gene: 4.

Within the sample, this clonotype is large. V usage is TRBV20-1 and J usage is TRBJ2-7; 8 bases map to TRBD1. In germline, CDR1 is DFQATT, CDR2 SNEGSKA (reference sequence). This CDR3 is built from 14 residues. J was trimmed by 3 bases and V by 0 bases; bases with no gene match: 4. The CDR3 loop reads CSARDAGGHYEQYF. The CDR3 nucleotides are TGCAGTGCTAGAGACGCAGGGGGCCACTACGAGCAGTACTTC.

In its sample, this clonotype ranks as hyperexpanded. The CDR3 loop is CASSQGLAGLEETQYF. CDR3 in DNA: TGTGCCAGCAGCCAAGGACTAGCCGGATTGGAGGAGACCCAGTACTTC. The chain recombines TRBV27 with TRBJ2-5; 8 bases align to TRBD2. CDR1 and CDR2 (germline): MNHEY, SMNVEV (reference sequence). V shed 6 bases and J 5 bases; nucleotides not matched to a gene: 14. The CDR3 is 16 residues long.

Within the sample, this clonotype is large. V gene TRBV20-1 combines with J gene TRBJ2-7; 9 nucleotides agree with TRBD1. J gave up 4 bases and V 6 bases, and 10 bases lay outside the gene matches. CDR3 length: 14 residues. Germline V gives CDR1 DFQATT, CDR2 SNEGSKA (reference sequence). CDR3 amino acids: CSAAGTGFSYEQYF. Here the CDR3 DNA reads TGCAGTGCGGCGGGGACAGGGTTTTCATACGAGCAGTACTTC.

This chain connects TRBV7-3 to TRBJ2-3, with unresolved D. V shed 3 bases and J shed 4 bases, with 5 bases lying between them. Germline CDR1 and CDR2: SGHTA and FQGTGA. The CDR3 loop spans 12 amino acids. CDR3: CASSFPSDTQYF. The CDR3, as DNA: TGTGCCAGCAGCTTCCCGTCAGATACGCAGTATTTT. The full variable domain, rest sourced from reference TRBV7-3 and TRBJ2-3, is GAGVSQTPSNKVTEKGKYVELRCDPISGHTALYWYRQSLGQGPEFLIYFQGTGAADDSGLPNDRFFAVRPEGSVSTLKIQRTERGDSAVYLCASSFPSDTQYFGPGTRLTVL.

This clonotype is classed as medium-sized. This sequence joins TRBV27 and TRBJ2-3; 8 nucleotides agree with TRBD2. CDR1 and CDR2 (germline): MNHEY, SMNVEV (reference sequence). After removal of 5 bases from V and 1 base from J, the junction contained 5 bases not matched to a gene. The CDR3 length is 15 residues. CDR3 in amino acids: CASSPGLAGTDTQYF. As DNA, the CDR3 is TGTGCCAGCAGTCCTGGACTAGCAGGCACAGATACGCAGTATTTT.

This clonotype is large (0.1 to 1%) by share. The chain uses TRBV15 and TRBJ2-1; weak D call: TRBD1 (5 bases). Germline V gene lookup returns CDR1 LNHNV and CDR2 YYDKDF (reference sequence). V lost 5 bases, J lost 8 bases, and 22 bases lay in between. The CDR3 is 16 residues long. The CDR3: CATSRAWGADSDEQFF. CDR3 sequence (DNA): TGTGCCACCAGCCGTGCATGGGGCGCAGATAGTGATGAGCAGTTCTTC.

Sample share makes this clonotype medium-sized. The CDR3 spells CASRPIEAGLLDEQYF. The CDR3 DNA reads TGTGCCAGCAGACCAATCGAAGCGGGCCTCCTCGACGAGCAGTACTTC. The chain employs TRBV28 and TRBJ2-7, with D possibly being TRBD2 (6 bases). Trimming stripped 6 bases from V and 5 bases from J, with 23 bases between. In germline, CDR1 is MDHEN, CDR2 SYDVKM. CDR3 length equals 16 residues.

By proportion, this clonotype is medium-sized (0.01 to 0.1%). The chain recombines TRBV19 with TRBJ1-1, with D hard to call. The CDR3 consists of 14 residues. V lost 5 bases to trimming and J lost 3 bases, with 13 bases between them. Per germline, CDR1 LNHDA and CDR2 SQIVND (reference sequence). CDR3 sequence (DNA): TGTGCCAGTAGTGGGTTGGGATTGGACACTGAAGCTTTCTTT. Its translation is CASSGLGLDTEAFF.

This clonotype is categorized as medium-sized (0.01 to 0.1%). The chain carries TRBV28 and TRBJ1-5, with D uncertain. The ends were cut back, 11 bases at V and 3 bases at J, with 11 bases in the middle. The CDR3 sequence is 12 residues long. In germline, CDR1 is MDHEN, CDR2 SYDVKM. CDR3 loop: CASGRANQPQHF. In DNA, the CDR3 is TGTGCCTCTGGGCGCGCCAATCAGCCCCAGCATTTT.

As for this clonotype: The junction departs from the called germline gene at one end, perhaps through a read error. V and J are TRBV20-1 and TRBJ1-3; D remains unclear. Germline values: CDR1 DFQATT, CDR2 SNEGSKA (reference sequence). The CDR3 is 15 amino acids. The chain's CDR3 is CSARDDTRSGDTIYF. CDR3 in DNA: TGCAGTGCTAGAGATGACACCCGCTCTGGAGACACCATATACTTT.

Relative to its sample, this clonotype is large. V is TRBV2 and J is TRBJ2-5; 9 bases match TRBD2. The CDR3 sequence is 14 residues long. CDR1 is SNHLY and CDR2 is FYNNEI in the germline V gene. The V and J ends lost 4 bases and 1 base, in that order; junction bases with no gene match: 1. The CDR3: CASSGTSAQETQYF. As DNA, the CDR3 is TGTGCCAGCAGTGGGACTAGCGCCCAAGAGACCCAGTACTTC.

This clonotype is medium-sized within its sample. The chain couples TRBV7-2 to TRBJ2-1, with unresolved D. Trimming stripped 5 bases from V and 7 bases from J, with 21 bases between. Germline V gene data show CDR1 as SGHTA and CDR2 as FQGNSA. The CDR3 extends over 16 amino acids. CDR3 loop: CASSLSGPWVGNEQFF. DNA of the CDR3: TGTGCCAGCAGCCTAAGTGGCCCCTGGGTAGGAAATGAGCAGTTCTTC.

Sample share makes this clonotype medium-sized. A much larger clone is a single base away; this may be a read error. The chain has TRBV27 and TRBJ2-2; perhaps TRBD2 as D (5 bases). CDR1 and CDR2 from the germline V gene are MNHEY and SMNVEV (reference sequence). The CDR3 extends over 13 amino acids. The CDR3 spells CASSFTSAGELLF. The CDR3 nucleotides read TGTGCCAGCAGTTTCACATCGGCCGGGGAGCTGCTTTTT.

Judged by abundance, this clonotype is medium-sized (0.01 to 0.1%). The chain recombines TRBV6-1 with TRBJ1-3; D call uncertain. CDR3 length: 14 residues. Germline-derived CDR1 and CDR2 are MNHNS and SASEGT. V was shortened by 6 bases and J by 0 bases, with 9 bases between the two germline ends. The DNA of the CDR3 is TGTGCCAGCAGCCCCCCAAGCTCTGGAAACACCATATATTTT. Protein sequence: CASSPPSSGNTIYF.

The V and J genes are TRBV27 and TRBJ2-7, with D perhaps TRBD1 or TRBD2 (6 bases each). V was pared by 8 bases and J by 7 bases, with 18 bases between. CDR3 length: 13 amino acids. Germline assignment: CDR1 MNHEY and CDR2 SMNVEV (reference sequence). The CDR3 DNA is TGTGCCAGCGGATACACGGGGGCAGGGGAGCAGTACTTC. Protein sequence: CASGYTGAGEQYF.

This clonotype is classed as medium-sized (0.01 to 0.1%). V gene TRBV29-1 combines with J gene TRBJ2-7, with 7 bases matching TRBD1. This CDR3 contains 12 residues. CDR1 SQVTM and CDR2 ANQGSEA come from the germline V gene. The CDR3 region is CSVGQVADEQYF. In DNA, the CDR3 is TGCAGTGTCGGACAGGTTGCCGACGAGCAGTACTTC.

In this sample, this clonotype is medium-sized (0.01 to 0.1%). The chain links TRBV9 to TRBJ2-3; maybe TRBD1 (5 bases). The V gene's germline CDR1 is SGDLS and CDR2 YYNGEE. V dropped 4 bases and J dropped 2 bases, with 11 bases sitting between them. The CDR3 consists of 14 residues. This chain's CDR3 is CASSPPGSTDTQYF. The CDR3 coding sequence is TGTGCCAGCAGCCCTCCAGGGTCCACAGATACGCAGTATTTT.

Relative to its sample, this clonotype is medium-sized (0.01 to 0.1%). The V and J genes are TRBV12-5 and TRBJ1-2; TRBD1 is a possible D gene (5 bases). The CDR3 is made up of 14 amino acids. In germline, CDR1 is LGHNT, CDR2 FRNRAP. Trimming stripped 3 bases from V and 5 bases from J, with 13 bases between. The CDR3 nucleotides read TGTGCTAGTGGTTTTGGCGGGACCTCATATGGCTACACCTTC. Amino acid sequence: CASGFGGTSYGYTF.